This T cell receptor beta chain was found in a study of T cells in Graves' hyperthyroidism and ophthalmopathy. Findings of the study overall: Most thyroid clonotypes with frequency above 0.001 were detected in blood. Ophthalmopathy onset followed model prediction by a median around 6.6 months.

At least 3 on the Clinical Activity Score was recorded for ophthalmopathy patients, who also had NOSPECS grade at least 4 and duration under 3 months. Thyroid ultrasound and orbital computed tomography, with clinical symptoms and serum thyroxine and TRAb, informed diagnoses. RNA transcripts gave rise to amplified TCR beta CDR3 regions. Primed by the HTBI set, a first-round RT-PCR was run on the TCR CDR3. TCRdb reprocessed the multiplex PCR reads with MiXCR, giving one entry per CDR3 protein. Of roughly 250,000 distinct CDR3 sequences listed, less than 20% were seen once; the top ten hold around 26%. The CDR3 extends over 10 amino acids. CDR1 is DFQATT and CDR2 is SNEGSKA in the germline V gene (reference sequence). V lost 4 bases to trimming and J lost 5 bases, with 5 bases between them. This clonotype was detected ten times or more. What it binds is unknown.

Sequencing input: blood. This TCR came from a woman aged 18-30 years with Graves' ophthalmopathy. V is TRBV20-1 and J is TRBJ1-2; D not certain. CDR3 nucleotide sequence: TGCAGTGCTATTAAGTATGGCTACACCTTC. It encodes CSAIKYGYTF.